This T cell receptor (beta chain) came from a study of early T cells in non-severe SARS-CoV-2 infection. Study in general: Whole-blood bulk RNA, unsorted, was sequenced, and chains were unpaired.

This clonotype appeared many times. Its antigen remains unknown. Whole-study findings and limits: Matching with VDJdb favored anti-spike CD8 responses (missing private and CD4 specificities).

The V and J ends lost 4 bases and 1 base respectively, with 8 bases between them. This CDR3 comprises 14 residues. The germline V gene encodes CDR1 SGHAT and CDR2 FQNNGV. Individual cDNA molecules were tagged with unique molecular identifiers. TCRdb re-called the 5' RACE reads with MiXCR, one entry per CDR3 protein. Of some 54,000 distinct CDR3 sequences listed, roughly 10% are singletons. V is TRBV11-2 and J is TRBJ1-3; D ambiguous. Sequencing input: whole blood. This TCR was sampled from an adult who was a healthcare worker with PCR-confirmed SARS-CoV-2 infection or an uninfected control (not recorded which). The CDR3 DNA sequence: TGTGCCAGCAGCTCCTTCGGATCTGGAAACACCATATATTTT. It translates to CASSSFGSGNTIYF. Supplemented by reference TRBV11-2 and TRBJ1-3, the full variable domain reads EAGVAQSPRYKIIEKRQSVAFWCNPISGHATLYWYQQILGQGPKLLIQFQNNGVVDDSQLPKDRFSAERLKGVDSTLKIQPAKLEDSAVYLCASSSFGSGNTIYFGEGSWLTVV.